This TCR beta chain was observed in a study of blood T cell repertoires in COVID-19. Background on the study: COVID-19 samples from acute and convalescent phases originated in the United States, Italy and Spain. From T cells, B-cell-depleted T cells, or PBMCs came the material, which was cDNA or gDNA.

The germline V gene encodes CDR1 SQVTM and CDR2 ANQGSEA. Unmatched junction bases numbered 8, after V lost 7 bases and J lost 1 base. The CDR3 length is 16 residues. Original methodology: Using reference gene primer amplification, nucleated cell counts were estimated. Clones were read by immunoSEQ multiplex PCR, and TCRdb kept only the in-frame ones, dropping some. Clone size and V and J calls were adopted from that table, with D and trimming inferred from the DNA. This table holds 200,000 or so clones, roughly 84% found once. This receptor was obtained from a woman in her forties who had recovered from COVID-19. The rearrangement joins TRBV29-1 to TRBJ2-2, with TRBD1 matching 11 bases. The material sequenced was peripheral blood. CDR3 region: CSASDRGLRNTGELFF. DNA of the CDR3: TGCAGCGCTTCGGACAGGGGGCTTCGGAACACCGGGGAGCTGTTTTTT.